These 31 T cell receptor beta chains originate from one sample sequenced in a study of shared T cell receptors in the human thymus (dated by TCRdb to 2020 to 2022). The receptor library was made with the immunoSEQ multiplex PCR assay. TCRdb retrieved this table from immuneACCESS and kept in-frame rearrangements only. Not all clones are present; in checked studies, unresolved V genes account for under half, and no reason is known for the remainder. In all, the sample holds about 660,000 clones, and roughly 90% of those were seen once. Approximately 0.01% of the sample is held by the ten biggest clonotypes. The same sample was also studied in work on human thymus T cells.

Sequencing input: thymocytes. These receptors originate from a boy under two years old with a congenital heart defect. Donor details come from another sample of the same person, matched by shared clones.

This clone showed up just once. V and J are TRBV28 and TRBJ2-7, with D possibly matching TRBD2 (6 bases). Germline CDR1 MDHEN, CDR2 SYDVKM. The CDR3 is 13 amino acids. The ends were cut back, 10 bases at V and 3 bases at J, with 16 bases in the middle. CDR3 loop: CATGGRDFYEQYF. The CDR3 DNA reads as TGTGCCACTGGCGGCCGGGACTTCTACGAGCAGTACTTC.

The V and J genes are TRBV27 and TRBJ2-1; a possible D gene is TRBD2 (5 bases). The germline V gene encodes CDR1 MNHEY and CDR2 SMNVEV (reference sequence). V shed 5 bases and J shed 0 bases, with 11 bases lying between them. The CDR3 covers 15 residues. The DNA of the CDR3 is TGTGCCAGCAGTGGAGGCGTCAGCTCCTACAATGAGCAGTTCTTC. It is translated as CASSGGVSSYNEQFF.

The chain employs TRBV5-5 and TRBJ2-7, with D tentatively TRBD2 (5 bases). The CDR3 loop spans 11 amino acids. Trimming cost V 4 bases and J 5 bases, with 7 bases left between them. The V gene's germline CDR1 is SGHKS and CDR2 YYEKEE (reference sequence). In DNA, the CDR3 is TGTGCCAGCAGCCTAGCCCACGAGCAGTACTTC. Translated, it gives CASSLAHEQYF.

This clone was detected once. The chain combines TRBV29-1 with TRBJ1-3; 8 bases are shared with TRBD1. J gave up 0 bases and V 6 bases, and 7 bases lay outside the gene matches. CDR1 SQVTM and CDR2 ANQGSEA come from the germline V gene. CDR3 size: 15 residues. CDR3 loop: CSVGTGGDSGNTIYF. Here the CDR3 DNA reads TGCAGCGTCGGGACAGGCGGCGACTCTGGAAACACCATATATTTT.

This chain links TRBV11-2 with TRBJ1-1; tentative D call: TRBD1 (6 bases). CDR3 size: 15 residues. The V gene's germline CDR1 is SGHAT and CDR2 FQNNGV. Deletions cut 4 bases from V and 0 bases from J, with 12 bases between. The CDR3 reads CASSSSGHLNTEAFF. The CDR3 DNA is TGTGCCAGCAGCTCCTCGGGACACCTGAACACTGAAGCTTTCTTT. The whole variable domain, remainder taken from reference TRBV11-2 and TRBJ1-1, is EAGVAQSPRYKIIEKRQSVAFWCNPISGHATLYWYQQILGQGPKLLIQFQNNGVVDDSQLPKDRFSAERLKGVDSTLKIQPAKLEDSAVYLCASSSSGHLNTEAFFGQGTRLTVV.

The count of this clone is one. The genes are TRBV27 and TRBJ2-2; a weak D match, TRBD2 (6 bases). V was shortened by 7 bases and J by 4 bases, with 19 bases between the two germline ends. The CDR3 sequence is 16 residues long. CDR1 is MNHEY, CDR2 SMNVEV, per germline (reference sequence). The CDR3 sequence is CASIGDSHHSTGELFF. Here the CDR3 DNA reads TGTGCCAGCATTGGGGACTCCCACCATTCCACCGGGGAGCTGTTTTTT.

V usage is TRBV10-2 and J usage is TRBJ1-6; D perhaps matches TRBD1 (6 bases). Deletions cut 0 bases from V and 9 bases from J, with 9 bases between. The CDR3 contains 14 residues. Per germline, CDR1 WSHSY and CDR2 SAAADI. This CDR3 reads CASSESIGGSPLHF. CDR3 DNA: TGCGCCAGCAGTGAGTCGATAGGGGGTTCACCCCTCCACTTT.

This clone was detected only a few times. This rearrangement joins TRBV19 to TRBJ2-3, with D possibly matching TRBD1 (7 bases). The CDR3 loop spans 19 amino acids. The germline V and J ends were trimmed by 7 bases and 0 bases, with 26 bases remaining between them. Germline values: CDR1 LNHDA, CDR2 SQIVND (reference sequence). Here the CDR3 reads CASTVRWTQGRTSTDTQYF. CDR3 bases: TGTGCCAGTACAGTTCGGTGGACACAGGGGAGGACTAGCACAGATACGCAGTATTTT.

V gene TRBV7-8 combines with J gene TRBJ2-3; D is perhaps TRBD2 (6 bases). Germline V gene sequence: CDR1 SGHVS, CDR2 FQNEAQ. V lost 4 bases and J 2 bases, leaving 19 bases between the germline ends. The CDR3 consists of 17 residues. CDR3 DNA sequence: TGTGCCAGCAGCTCCCGGTCTGGCGGGGCCAACACAGATACGCAGTATTTT. Translated: CASSSRSGGANTDTQYF.

This clone came up a few times. The chain has TRBV5-6 and TRBJ2-7; 7 nucleotides match TRBD2. J gave up 4 bases and V 4 bases, and 8 bases lay outside the gene matches. The CDR3 covers 14 residues. Germline values: CDR1 SGHDT, CDR2 YYEEEE. The CDR3 sequence: CASSGGLHGYEQYF. CDR3 nucleotides: TGTGCCAGCAGCGGGGGACTACACGGGTACGAGCAGTACTTC.

This sequence joins TRBV6-1 and TRBJ2-3; TRBD2 agrees at 7 bases. The CDR3 spans 19 residues. Germline CDR1 MNHNS, CDR2 SASEGT. The V gene end was trimmed by 1 base and the J gene end by 0 bases; junction bases not matched to a gene: 13. The CDR3 here is CASSEGVLREYTSTDTQYF. Here the CDR3 DNA reads TGTGCCAGCAGTGAAGGGGTCTTGCGGGAGTATACTAGCACAGATACGCAGTATTTT.

This clone was counted a single time. The chain links TRBV20-1 to TRBJ2-7; 10 bases line up with TRBD2. Germline assignment: CDR1 DFQATT and CDR2 SNEGSKA (reference sequence). The junction had 3 bases not matched to a gene; V was cut back by 6 bases and J by 7 bases. This CDR3 has 11 residues. The CDR3 region is CSALLAGEQYF. For the CDR3, the DNA is TGCAGTGCCTTACTAGCGGGAGAGCAGTACTTC.

The chain combines TRBV7-6 with TRBJ2-1, with 13 bases aligning to TRBD2. The trim removed 0 bases at V and 6 bases at J, leaving 11 bases unmatched. This CDR3 region has 19 residues. CDR1 and CDR2 (germline): SGHVS, FNYEAQ. The CDR3 protein is CASSLARITSGRALNEQFF. CDR3 coding DNA: TGTGCCAGCAGCTTAGCCCGAATCACTAGCGGGAGGGCCCTCAATGAGCAGTTCTTC.

This clone appeared a few times. This sequence joins TRBV25-1 and TRBJ1-6; TRBD1 agrees at 9 bases. V gave up 2 bases and J gave up 10 bases; unmatched junction bases: 12. The CDR3 consists of 17 residues. Germline V lookup: CDR1 MGHDK, CDR2 SYGVNS. The CDR3 region is CASSEKGTGRLESPLHF. The CDR3 DNA reads as TGTGCCAGCAGTGAAAAAGGGACAGGGAGGTTGGAATCACCCCTCCACTTT.

V gene TRBV27 combines with J gene TRBJ1-5; maybe TRBD1 (6 bases). Trimming pared 1 base from V and 7 bases from J, leaving 11 bases between. Germline loops: CDR1 MNHEY, CDR2 SMNVEV (reference sequence). This CDR3 has 14 residues. The CDR3 DNA is TGTGCCAGCAGTTTATACAGGGAGCACCAGCCCCAGCATTTT. This encodes CASSLYREHQPQHF.

The chain has TRBV10-3 and TRBJ1-4; D remains ambiguous. Germline assignment: CDR1 ENHRY and CDR2 SYGVKD. This CDR3 has 14 residues. V was pared by 5 bases and J by 2 bases, with 9 bases between. The CDR3 protein is CAISSRATNEKLFF. The DNA of the CDR3 is TGTGCCATCAGTAGCAGAGCGACTAATGAAAAACTGTTTTTT.

The J gene is TRBJ2-5, the V gene TRBV28; the match to TRBD2 covers 10 bases. V shed 11 bases, J shed 5 bases, and the junction held 14 bases outside the gene matches. Germline-derived CDR1 and CDR2 are MDHEN and SYDVKM. The CDR3 extends over 15 amino acids. CDR3 nucleotide sequence: TGTGCCGCCCTGGGTAGGAGCGGGAGGGTGGAGACCCAGTACTTC. Translated, it gives CAALGRSGRVETQYF.

The V and J genes are TRBV7-6 and TRBJ1-5; TRBD1 aligns across 12 bases. This CDR3 is built from 19 residues. V lost 5 bases to trimming and J lost 2 bases; unmatched junction nucleotides: 13. CDR1 and CDR2 from the germline V gene are SGHVS and FNYEAQ. The CDR3 reads CASSPGTGGKGYRNQPQHF. The CDR3 nucleotides are TGTGCCAGCAGCCCCGGGACAGGGGGCAAAGGTTATCGCAATCAGCCCCAGCATTTT.

CDR3 coding DNA: TGTGCCAGCGCAAGCGGAACCCAAGAGACCCAGTACTTC. Translating it yields CASASGTQETQYF. V is TRBV5-6 and J is TRBJ2-5; perhaps TRBD2 as D (5 bases). V dropped 7 bases and J dropped 1 base, with 11 bases sitting between them. Germline loops: CDR1 SGHDT, CDR2 YYEEEE. This CDR3 region has 13 residues.

V usage is TRBV5-6 and J usage is TRBJ2-5, with TRBD2 matching 8 bases. With the DNA end fitting TRBJ2-7 better, the J assignment may be wrong. The V gene's germline CDR1 is SGHDT and CDR2 YYEEEE. The CDR3 loop spans 14 amino acids. The CDR3, as DNA: TGTGCCAGCAGCCCCGGGACTAGACCCTACGAGCAGTACTTC. Its translation: CASSPGTRPYEQYF.

CDR3 DNA: TGTGCCAGCAATGCAGCGAGATCTAATGAAAAACTGTTTTTT. Translated, it gives CASNAARSNEKLFF. The rearrangement uses TRBV25-1 and TRBJ1-4, with D uncertain. The V gene lost 7 bases and the J gene lost 3 bases, with 12 bases spanning the gap. Germline CDR1 is MGHDK and CDR2 is SYGVNS. This CDR3 region has 14 residues.

This clone was detected once. The V and J genes are TRBV4-1 and TRBJ1-5, with TRBD1 matching over 8 bases. The CDR3 totals 17 residues. V trimming: 4 bases; J trimming: 4 bases; junction bases outside the gene matches: 12. Looked up from germline, CDR1 is MGHRA and CDR2 is YSYEKL. CDR3 nucleotide sequence: TGCGCCAGCAGCCGACCCCGCGGACAGGGATCGAATCAGCCCCAGCATTTT. Translation: CASSRPRGQGSNQPQHF.

The chain recombines TRBV7-8 with TRBJ2-3; 13 bases are shared with TRBD2. The germline gives CDR1 SGHVS, CDR2 FQNEAQ. The CDR3 covers 17 residues. The V and J ends lost 4 bases and 4 bases, in that order; junction bases with no gene match: 8. CDR3: CASSSRTSGRASDTQYF. CDR3 nucleotides: TGTGCCAGCAGCTCAAGAACTAGCGGGAGGGCCTCAGATACGCAGTATTTT.

V and J are TRBV29-1 and TRBJ2-2, with D perhaps TRBD1 (5 bases). The CDR3 spans 13 residues. From germline, CDR1 is SQVTM and CDR2 ANQGSEA. Trimming left V 4 bases short and J 4 bases short, with 10 bases between. The CDR3 DNA reads TGCAGCGTTGGTGGGCAGGGCACCGGGGAGCTGTTTTTT. This sequence encodes CSVGGQGTGELFF.

Comment on this clone: At one end the junction does not follow the germline gene, possibly because of a read error. V usage is TRBV7-7 and J usage is TRBJ2-5; 9 bases line up with TRBD2. The germline gives CDR1 SSHAT, CDR2 FNYEAQ (reference sequence). This CDR3 contains 15 residues. CDR3 amino acids: CASSLGREGRETQYF. DNA of the CDR3: TGTGCTAGCAGCTTAGGGCGGGAGGGCCGAGAGACCCAGTACTTC.

The chain employs TRBV2 and TRBJ2-3; TRBD2 agrees at 8 bases. The CDR3 covers 15 residues. Germline-derived CDR1 and CDR2 are SNHLY and FYNNEI. V shed 8 bases, J shed 0 bases, and the junction held 7 bases outside the gene matches. CDR3 DNA sequence: TGTGCCAGCGTACTAGCGGAGGATAGCACAGATACGCAGTATTTT. It translates to CASVLAEDSTDTQYF.

This clone was counted a few times. The chain recombines TRBV9 with TRBJ2-2; 7 bases match TRBD1. Trimming cost V 3 bases and J 2 bases; bases outside gene matches: 7. The CDR3 covers 16 residues. CDR1 SGDLS and CDR2 YYNGEE come from the germline V gene. The CDR3 nucleotides read TGTGCCAGCAGCGCGACAACAGGGGACAACACCGGGGAGCTGTTTTTT. Amino acid sequence: CASSATTGDNTGELFF.

The chain carries TRBV13 and TRBJ2-3, with D possibly being TRBD2 (6 bases). The germline V and J ends were trimmed by 8 bases and 4 bases, with 22 bases remaining between them. This CDR3 region has 16 residues. The germline CDR1 and CDR2 sequences are PRHDT and FYEKMQ (reference sequence). The CDR3, as DNA: TGTGCCAGCGCCCTCTGGGACTTATCCATCCCAGATACGCAGTATTTT. Protein sequence: CASALWDLSIPDTQYF.

Points on this clone: At the DNA level, this CDR3 is encoded by other sequences in the same sample as well. The rearrangement joins TRBV7-9 to TRBJ1-5; the match to TRBD1 covers 9 bases. This CDR3 is 14 amino acids long. Germline V gene data show CDR1 as SEHNR and CDR2 as FQNEAQ (reference sequence). With 4 bases clipped from V and 4 bases from J, the junction kept 2 bases outside the gene matches. The CDR3 spells CASSSGQGNQPQHF. The DNA for the CDR3 is TGTGCCAGCAGCTCCGGACAGGGGAATCAGCCCCAGCATTTT.

The chain combines TRBV29-1 with TRBJ2-7; possibly TRBD2 for D (6 bases). V was cut by 3 bases and J by 4 bases, with 10 bases left in between. Germline CDR1 reads SQVTM; CDR2 reads ANQGSEA. CDR3 length: 12 amino acids. CDR3 amino acids: CSVEEGLYEQYF. CDR3 bases: TGCAGCGTTGAGGAGGGGTTGTACGAGCAGTACTTC.

This clone has just one count. This chain connects TRBV27 to TRBJ1-1, with a tentative D call TRBD1 (6 bases). Germline V gene lookup returns CDR1 MNHEY and CDR2 SMNVEV (reference sequence). V was shortened by 3 bases and J by 5 bases, with 19 bases between the two germline ends. CDR3 length: 16 amino acids. In DNA, the CDR3 is TGTGCCAGCAGTTTTTGTCAGGGGTCCCAAAGGACTGAAGCTTTCTTT. The encoded protein is CASSFCQGSQRTEAFF.